This record concerns one TCR beta chain sequence. This clone's antigen is unknown. No base qualities exist here, and no much larger clone lies one base off it. The meaning of the sample's time point label: after neoadjuvant nivolumab, at surgical resection. Patients had been newly diagnosed with stage II-IVA oral cavity squamous cell carcinoma, and no prior systemic or radiation treatment had been given to the patients. The cohort consisted of patients with HPV-negative, locally advanced oral cavity squamous cell carcinoma. Peripheral blood mononuclear cells were analyzed directly and were not maintained or expanded in culture. Samples came from a longitudinal correlative study of a single-arm phase II trial of neoadjuvant nivolumab in oral cavity squamous cell carcinoma. Genomic DNA-based TCRbeta sequencing was performed on subject-matched pre- and post-treatment PBMCs and tumors from three responders and three non-responders. Peripheral blood mononuclear cells were collected once before nivolumab treatment and again after treatment, at the time of surgery. The Maxwell RSC DNA from Cells kit was used to extract genomic DNA from PBMCs.

The entry originates in a study of neoadjuvant anti-PD-1 for oral cavity cancer (dated by TCRdb to the early 2020s). Turning to the overall study: Patients mostly received three to four biweekly doses of nivolumab at 3 mg/kg before curative-intent surgical resection. There were roughly 13 patients in the parent correlative cohort, and the response rate was around 30%. Patients with complete response, partial response or stable disease by RECIST 1.1 were defined as responders, whereas patients with progression were defined as non-responders. A fourth nivolumab dose was given around day 43 to patients without progression, and definitive surgical resection was performed in those patients on days 50-56.

Trimmed from V: 2 bases; trimmed from J: 2 bases; junction bases lacking a gene match: 2. From a lookup of the germline V gene (reference sequence), CDR1 and CDR2 are PRHDT and FYEKMQ. The CDR3 holds 14 amino acids from the cysteine to the phenylalanine. Only the CDR3 DNA is retained, 42 bases long and in frame from the first base. PBMC libraries used mostly around 0.5 ug of input genomic DNA for deep sequencing, with six replicates per sample. The immunoSEQ hsTCRbeta kit was used to prepare TCRbeta libraries according to the manufacturer's instructions. The finished libraries were brought together in one pool at roughly 3 nM, which was then read using an Illumina NovaSeq 6000 S4 flow cell. The authors' pipeline ran thus. The immunoSEQ Analyzer was used for raw data preprocessing and quality control. The analysis was restricted to productive rearrangements, with each unique CDR3 amino acid sequence defining a clonotype. Repertoire clonality was estimated as the Gini-Simpson index, computed with the R package tcR. Student's t test was used to compare Gini indices, while Pearson correlation assessed associations with tumor size change. The source is immuneACCESS, and TCRdb retained only in-frame sequences with V and J called. Part of the clones is not carried over; for the studies checked, unresolved V genes explain less than half of this, and the remainder is unexplained. From that table come the V and J calls and clone size; the DNA was used to work out D and trimming. The sample records some 15,000 clones, about 81% of which are singletons. Roughly 2% of the sample is in the top ten clones.

Beyond this particular receptor, the publication reports: After neoadjuvant nivolumab, non-responders showed significantly higher T cell clonality (Gini index) in PBMCs than responders did. TCR analyses included only a few patients per response group, and the authors called for larger cohorts for validation. Higher pretreatment blood Treg/Th17 ratios correlated with higher pretreatment blood TCRbeta clonality and lower post-treatment tumor TCRbeta clonality.

The source is a person aged 40 to 85 with oral cavity squamous cell carcinoma. The input for sequencing was PBMCs, taken after nivolumab (anti-PD-1) treatment. The chain was built from TRBV13 and TRBJ2-5; 7 middle bases align to TRBD1. This receptor carries the CDR3 CASSLRGQQETQYF. The DNA sequence reads TGTGCCAGCAGCTTAAGGGGACAGCAAGAGACCCAGTACTTC.